The 20 T cell receptor beta chains listed next were all sequenced from one sample in a study of tumor and adjacent non-tumor tissue in lung cancer (dated by TCRdb to the late 2010s). The library was generated by multiplex PCR. The run used an Illumina HiSeq 2500. TCRbeta libraries were constructed through three rounds of nested PCR with primers (Table S4) according to protocols adapted from ARM-PCR. TCRdb reprocessing: public reads trimmed at Q25 with fastp, clones called with MiXCR, in-frame beta chains kept. For every CDR3 protein sequence, its rows merge into one entry that carries the most common genes and DNA. The sample data list fewer than 120,000 distinct CDR3 sequences, and approximately 84% of these were observed just once. About 22% of the sample belongs to the ten largest clones. RNA was extracted from bulk unsorted tissue and checked for quality with a NanoDrop ND-1000 and an Agilent 2100.

Sequenced sample: lung tumor tissue. All receptors derive from a man between 70 and 80 years old with non-small cell lung cancer.

The chain uses TRBV11-2 and TRBJ2-2; D ambiguous. The CDR3 length is 16 residues. Between the trimmed V and J ends, which lost 8 bases and 6 bases, there was a span of 22 bases. In germline, CDR1 is SGHAT, CDR2 FQNNGV. DNA of the CDR3: TGTGCCAGCTACTTAGTGGGCACAGAGGTTGCCGGGGAGCTGTTTTTT. This codes for CASYLVGTEVAGELFF.

V usage is TRBV29-1 and J usage is TRBJ2-1; the D gene could be TRBD1 or TRBD2 (5 bases each). The CDR3 spans 14 residues. CDR1 is SQVTM, CDR2 ANQGSEA, per germline. Trimming stripped 4 bases from V and 8 bases from J, with 18 bases between. The CDR3, as DNA: TGCAGCGTTGGGAGAGGACTTGGGGCCTATGAGCAGTTCTTC. This sequence encodes CSVGRGLGAYEQFF.

Comments on this clonotype: The final CDR3 position lacks the conserved phenylalanine or tryptophan, pointing to a likely read error. The chain employs TRBV11-2 and TRBJ2-1; no clear D. CDR3 length: 16 residues. Deletions cut 1 base from V and 4 bases from J, with 14 bases between. Germline V gene sequence: CDR1 SGHAT, CDR2 FQNNGV. CDR3 sequence reads: CASSLGGRDGYNEQFV. In nucleotides, the CDR3 is TGTGCCAGCAGCTTAGGGGGTAGGGATGGGTACAATGAGCAGTTCGTC.

For this clonotype: The CDR3 does not close with the conserved phenylalanine or tryptophan, likely indicating a read error. The gene calls are TRBV11-1 and TRBJ2-5, with 9 bases fitting TRBD2. Germline-derived CDR1 and CDR2 are SGHAT and FQDESV (reference sequence). V gave up 6 bases and J gave up 9 bases; unmatched junction bases: 8. The CDR3 has 13 amino acids. CDR3 protein: CASSLARGGSQYI. The CDR3 DNA sequence: TGTGCCAGCAGTCTAGCGCGGGGGGGATCCCAGTACATC.

The chain uses TRBV4-2 and TRBJ2-1, with D possibly matching TRBD2 (5 bases). This CDR3 region has 15 residues. Germline V gives CDR1 LGHNA, CDR2 YNFKEQ. V was trimmed by 0 bases and J by 5 bases, leaving 11 bases between them. The CDR3 DNA sequence: TGTGCCAGCAGCCAAGATGGGAGCAGCGACAATGAGCAGTTCTTC. Translating it yields CASSQDGSSDNEQFF.

On this clonotype: A junction end diverges from the germline sequence, so it may reflect a read error. The chain employs TRBV29-1 and TRBJ1-1; 9 bases fit TRBD1. Per the germline V gene, CDR1 is SQVTM and CDR2 is ANQGSEA. The CDR3 spans 14 residues. The CDR3 region is CSALDRDRDTEAFF. Written as DNA, the CDR3 is TGTAGCGCTCTGGACAGGGACAGGGACACTGAAGCTTTCTTT.

As concerns this clonotype: In this CDR3 the conserved last residue, phenylalanine or tryptophan, is missing, so a read error is likely. The V and J genes are TRBV28 and TRBJ2-7, with D possibly TRBD2 on 6 matching bases. CDR3 size: 17 residues. V was clipped by 2 bases and J by 1 base, with 18 bases between them. The germline V gene encodes CDR1 MDHEN and CDR2 SYDVKM. This chain's CDR3 is CASSLRRVLKTSYEQYI. DNA of the CDR3: TGTGCCAGCAGTTTAAGGAGGGTCCTCAAGACATCCTACGAGCAGTACATC.

This clonotype showed up many times. The rearrangement uses TRBV5-1 and TRBJ2-7; maybe TRBD1 (6 bases). The V end lost 4 bases, the J end lost 4 bases, and 15 bases lay between the germline ends. The CDR3 covers 14 residues. Germline assignment: CDR1 SGHRS and CDR2 YFSETQ. The DNA for the CDR3 is TGCGCCAGCAGCCCAAGGACAGTGGGTTACGAGCAGTACTTC. It codes for CASSPRTVGYEQYF.

With respect to this clonotype: Mismatch with germline at one junction end may stem from a read error. The gene calls are TRBV14 and TRBJ2-2; D is perhaps TRBD1 (6 bases). This CDR3 has 14 amino acids. Germline CDR1 is SGHDN and CDR2 is FVKESK. Written as DNA, the CDR3 is TGTGTCAGCAACCAAAGGGGGAAGGCCGGGGAGCTGTTTTTT. Translating it yields CVSNQRGKAGELFF.

As for this clonotype: The CDR3 does not close with the conserved phenylalanine or tryptophan, likely indicating a read error. The chain joins TRBV12-3 or TRBV12-4 to TRBJ2-5; 9 bases are shared with TRBD2. V shed 6 bases and J 5 bases; nucleotides not matched to a gene: 10. This CDR3 spans 15 amino acids. CDR3 coding DNA: TGTGCCAGCAGCGCGTTAGCGGGAGTGGTGGAGACCCAGTACTAC. Residues: CASSALAGVVETQYY.

Concerning this clonotype: Without the conserved terminal phenylalanine or tryptophan, this CDR3 likely stems from a read error. The genes are TRBV6-1 and TRBJ1-4; 8 bases are shared with TRBD1. Per germline, CDR1 MNHNS and CDR2 SASEGT. Trimming took 4 bases from V and 3 from J; bases not matched to a gene: 4. The CDR3 spans 15 residues. Written as DNA, the CDR3 is TGTGCCAGCAGTGCTTCGACAGGGGCTAATGAAAAACTGTTTCTT. Residues: CASSASTGANEKLFL.

For this clonotype: The conserved final phenylalanine or tryptophan is absent from the CDR3, which likely points to a read error. The V call is TRBV4-1, the J call TRBJ2-5; D not certain. Trimming removed 1 base from V and 3 bases from J, with 12 bases in between. Germline CDR1 is MGHRA and CDR2 is YSYEKL. The length of the CDR3 is 15 residues. The CDR3 DNA follows: TGCGCCAGCAGCCAAGTATTGACAATTGAAGAGACCCAGTACATC. It translates to CASSQVLTIEETQYI.

With regard to this clonotype: In this CDR3 the conserved last residue, phenylalanine or tryptophan, is missing, so a read error is likely. V usage is TRBV6-6 and J usage is TRBJ1-4; D not certain. The CDR3 has 12 residues. CDR1 and CDR2 (germline): MNHNY, SVGAGI (reference sequence). Deletions cut 9 bases from V and 12 bases from J, with 17 bases between. The CDR3 coding sequence is TGTGCCAGGAGACTAGACGCGCCCCAACTGTTTATT. It is translated as CARRLDAPQLFI.

Of note for this clonotype: At one end the junction does not follow the germline gene, possibly because of a read error. This chain uses TRBV29-1 with TRBJ2-7, with D perhaps TRBD1 (6 bases). Germline CDR1 reads SQVTM; CDR2 reads ANQGSEA. This CDR3 contains 13 residues. CDR3 sequence (DNA): TGCATCGTCACACAGGGTACACCGTACGAGCAGTATTTC. Its translation: CIVTQGTPYEQYF.

This clonotype was detected once. The CDR3 ends on some other residue instead of the conserved phenylalanine or tryptophan, so this is likely a read error. This rearrangement joins TRBV5-5 to TRBJ2-7; TRBD1 matches 10 bases. Germline CDR1 is SGHKS and CDR2 is YYEKEE (reference sequence). The CDR3 extends over 12 amino acids. The DNA for the CDR3 is TGTGCCAGTAGCTGGGACAGGGGCGAGCAGTACATT. This gives the protein CASSWDRGEQYI.

A note on this clonotype: A read error may account for a junction end that differs from germline. CDR3 region: CSSNRDTNTGELFF. Written as DNA, the CDR3 is TGCTCCAGCAATAGGGACACTAACACCGGGGAGCTGTTTTTT. The J gene is TRBJ2-2, the V gene TRBV10-2; D is possibly TRBD1 (6 bases). This CDR3 region has 14 residues. Germline V gene lookup returns CDR1 WSHSY and CDR2 SAAADI.

As to this clonotype: A junction end diverges from the germline sequence, so it may reflect a read error. The gene calls are TRBV6-1 and TRBJ2-1; no clear D. The CDR3 covers 19 residues. Germline V gene sequence: CDR1 MNHNS, CDR2 SASEGT. In nucleotides, the CDR3 is TGTGCCAGCAGTGATCCGGAAGGGCCGGAGTTGCTCGCCTACAATGAACAGTTCTTC. Residues: CASSDPEGPELLAYNEQFF.

Of note for this clonotype: A junction boundary mismatches the germline segment, possibly from a read error. The chain carries TRBV29-1 and TRBJ2-3; D is undetermined. The CDR3 extends over 14 amino acids. Germline CDR1 and CDR2: SQVTM and ANQGSEA. CDR3 sequence reads: CSAIREFGTDTQYF. The CDR3 nucleotides are TGCAGCGCCATACGAGAGTTCGGCACAGATACACAGTATTTT.

As regards this clonotype: Relative to the germline gene, one junction end is altered; a read error may explain this. This chain links TRBV11-2 with TRBJ1-1; the D gene is possibly TRBD1 (5 bases). The CDR3 has 15 residues. CDR1 SGHAT and CDR2 FQNNGV come from the germline V gene. Written as DNA, the CDR3 is TGTGCTAGCAGCTTACCCGGGATAGGGGACACTGAAGCTTTCTTT. This encodes CASSLPGIGDTEAFF.

This chain connects TRBV11-2 to TRBJ1-3; no definite D call. Trimming took off 5 bases at V and 3 bases at J, with 14 bases between the two ends. This CDR3 has 15 amino acids. Germline V gene data show CDR1 as SGHAT and CDR2 as FQNNGV. In DNA form, the CDR3 reads TGTGCCAGCAGCCATTCCTGGACCCATGGAAACACCATATATTTT. Protein: CASSHSWTHGNTIYF.